This T cell receptor (beta chain) was observed in a study of CD8 T cells in ankylosing spondylitis. In TCRdb, the 5' RACE reads were re-called with MiXCR into one record per CDR3 protein. The table includes about 36,000 distinct CDR3 sequences, over 10% detected once. As to this clonotype: Its antigen remains unidentified.

Study conclusions and caveats: Significantly higher representation of disease-linked clones was reported for matched ankylosing spondylitis synovial fluid.

The origin of this receptor is a male donor with ankylosing spondylitis. Specimen: synovial fluid, either unsorted or a sorted T cell fraction (not recorded which).

The CDR3 here is CASKVRRDSGANVLTF. The CDR3 region has the DNA TGTGCCAGTAAGGTCAGGAGAGACTCTGGGGCCAACGTCCTGACTTTC. The chain employs TRBV19 and TRBJ2-6; D unresolved. Trimming removed 7 bases from V and 0 bases from J, with 13 bases in between. The CDR3 totals 16 residues. Per the germline V gene, CDR1 is LNHDA and CDR2 is SQIVND (reference sequence).